The rows below give T cell receptor beta chains drawn from one sample of a study of Graves' ophthalmopathy and Graves' hyperthyroidism. TCRdb processed the multiplex PCR reads anew with MiXCR; each CDR3 protein has one entry. The sample lists about 1.2 million distinct CDR3 sequences, 36% occurring once. The material sequenced was peripheral blood or thyroid tissue (not recorded which). The receptors stem from an adult man with Graves' hyperthyroidism. The CDR3 runs from the conserved cysteine through the conserved F or W. The D gene is left open where the match is weak. A row's size may be missing; if present it is once, few, many or a size class.

d_gene	v_gene	abundance	j_gene	CDR3aa	CDR3nt
TRBD2	TRBV29-1	few	TRBJ2-2	CSALGGVAGTGELFF	TGCAGCGCCCTGGGAGGGGTAGCGGGCACCGGGGAGCTGTTTTTT
NA	TRBV20-1	few	TRBJ1-6	CSARVPGIVYNSPLHF	TGCAGTGCTAGAGTTCCCGGGATTGTTTATAATTCACCCCTCCACTTT
NA	TRBV6-1	many	TRBJ2-5	CASSGLEQETQYF	TGTGCCAGCAGTGGACTAGAACAAGAGACCCAGTACTTC
TRBD1	TRBV20-1	many	TRBJ1-5	CSARDMRTGHNQPQHF	TGCAGTGCTAGAGATATGAGGACAGGGCACAATCAGCCCCAGCATTTT
NA	TRBV25-1	NA	TRBJ1-1	CASSTREKAFF	TGTGCCAGCAGCACCAGGGAGAAAGCTTTCTTT
NA	TRBV12-3/TRBV12-4	NA	TRBJ1-2	CASRPVKGSYGYTF	TGTGCCAGCAGGCCCGTTAAAGGGTCCTATGGCTACACCTTC
NA	TRBV29-1	many	TRBJ1-1	CSGTPGTAEAFF	TGCAGCGGTACCCCAGGGACGGCTGAAGCTTTCTTT
NA	TRBV19	few	TRBJ1-4	CASSRDTPNEKLFF	TGTGCCAGCAGCCGGGACACTCCTAATGAAAAACTGTTTTTT
NA	TRBV28	NA	TRBJ2-5	CASTGGLETQYF	TGTGCCAGCACTGGGGGGTTGGAGACCCAGTACTTC
TRBD2	TRBV14	NA	TRBJ2-5	CASSQGSYARGITETQYF	TGTGCCAGCAGCCAAGGGAGTTATGCGCGGGGGATCACAGAGACCCAGTACTTC
NA	TRBV2	many	TRBJ2-7	CASRPTGPYEQYF	TGTGCCAGCAGGCCCACAGGCCCCTACGAGCAGTACTTC
NA	TRBV6-7	NA	TRBJ1-2	CVSSPGDGYTF	TGTGTCAGCAGCCCAGGGGATGGCTACACCTTC
NA	TRBV6-6	NA	TRBJ1-2	CASSYGRGTNYGYTF	TGTGCCAGCAGTTACGGGAGGGGGACTAACTATGGCTACACCTTC
TRBD2	TRBV10-2	NA	TRBJ2-5	CASSDVAGGLQETQYF	TGCGCCAGCAGTGATGTAGCGGGGGGACTGCAAGAGACCCAGTACTTC
TRBD1	TRBV25-1	few	TRBJ1-1	CASSDRQGRFDTEAFF	TGTGCCAGCAGTGACCGACAGGGGAGGTTCGACACTGAGGCTTTCTTT
TRBD2	TRBV20-1	many	TRBJ2-5	CSARDTSGRVQETQYF	TGCAGTGCTAGAGATACTAGCGGGAGGGTTCAGGAGACCCAGTACTTC
NA	TRBV7-6	NA	TRBJ2-5	CASSPRTNGSETQYF	TGTGCCAGCAGCCCGCGGACTAACGGGAGTGAGACCCAGTACTTC
NA	TRBV6-5	NA	TRBJ2-7	CASSPPGPLGEQYF	TGTGCCAGCAGCCCCCCCGGGCCCCTCGGGGAGCAGTACTTC
NA	TRBV11-2	many	TRBJ2-6	CASSYTGSSGANVLTF	TGTGCCAGCAGCTACACAGGGAGCTCTGGGGCCAACGTCCTGACTTTC
NA	TRBV20-1	few	TRBJ1-4	CSARDVRGRAEKLFF	TGCAGTGCTAGAGATGTCCGGGGGCGGGCTGAAAAACTGTTTTTT
NA	TRBV7-9	NA	TRBJ2-7	CASSPPVAPYEQYF	TGTGCCAGCAGCCCCCCCGTGGCTCCATACGAGCAGTACTTC
NA	TRBV20-1	NA	TRBJ2-5	CSAIRGTQYF	TGCAGTGCTATAAGGGGGACCCAGTACTTC
TRBD2	TRBV4-3	NA	TRBJ2-7	CASSSLRGGIYKQYF	TGCGCCAGCAGCTCTCTTCGGGGGGGCATCTACAAGCAGTACTTC
NA	TRBV29-1	few	TRBJ2-7	CSVSRGPYEQYF	TGCAGCGTATCGCGGGGTCCCTACGAGCAGTACTTC
TRBD1	TRBV4-1	once	TRBJ1-4	CASSRQGSDNEKLFF	TGCGCCAGCAGCCGACAGGGGTCGGATAATGAAAAACTGTTTTTT
NA	TRBV7-8	many	TRBJ2-7	CASSLARWQIREQYF	TGTGCCAGCAGCTTAGCGAGGTGGCAGATCAGGGAGCAGTACTTC
TRBD2	TRBV12-3/TRBV12-4	few	TRBJ2-5	CASRIAGGGEETQYF	TGTGCCAGCAGGATAGCGGGTGGCGGGGAAGAGACCCAGTACTTC
NA	TRBV2	NA	TRBJ2-7	CASRQGRREQYF	TGTGCCAGCAGACAGGGACGTCGGGAGCAGTACTTC
TRBD1	TRBV20-1	few	TRBJ2-7	CNASRGQGIYEQYF	TGCAATGCTTCGAGAGGACAGGGTATCTACGAGCAGTACTTC
NA	TRBV20-1	NA	TRBJ1-2	CSAGDRARLGYTF	TGCAGTGCAGGAGATAGAGCTCGTCTCGGCTACACCTTC
NA	TRBV9	many	TRBJ1-3	CASSVASGGRSSGNTIYF	TGTGCCAGCAGCGTAGCATCCGGTGGACGCAGCTCTGGAAACACCATATATTTT
NA	TRBV6-2/TRBV6-3	few	TRBJ1-5	CASSLQQAVRQPQHF	TGTGCCAGCAGCCTACAACAGGCGGTACGTCAGCCCCAGCATTTT
NA	TRBV6-6	few	TRBJ1-3	CASSYSNYGVNTIYF	TGTGCCAGCAGTTACTCGAATTACGGCGTAAACACCATATATTTT
TRBD1	TRBV2	many	TRBJ1-1	CASSPWTGMNTEAFF	TGTGCCAGCAGTCCATGGACAGGCATGAACACTGAAGCTTTCTTT
TRBD1	TRBV7-2	NA	TRBJ1-3	CASSRPGQGLDTIYF	TGTGCCAGCAGCCGACCGGGACAGGGACTTGACACCATATATTTT
NA	TRBV20-1	many	TRBJ1-1	CSARSAVAQNTEAFF	TGCAGTGCTAGAAGCGCCGTGGCACAGAACACTGAAGCTTTCTTT
TRBD1	TRBV20-1	few	TRBJ1-4	CSASRQGREKLFF	TGCAGTGCTAGCAGACAGGGGCGTGAAAAACTGTTTTTT
NA	TRBV30	NA	TRBJ1-1	CAWSERGSTEAFF	TGTGCCTGGAGTGAAAGGGGGAGCACTGAAGCTTTCTTT
NA	TRBV29-1	many	TRBJ2-2	CSGKTGHAGELFF	TGCAGCGGAAAGACAGGTCACGCCGGGGAGCTGTTTTTT
NA	TRBV19	NA	TRBJ1-2	CASKYQIYRHYGYTF	TGTGCCAGTAAATACCAGATATACAGGCACTATGGCTACACCTTC
NA	TRBV5-6	few	TRBJ1-4	CASSLTGTTNEKLFF	TGTGCCAGCAGCTTAACAGGGACAACTAATGAAAAACTGTTTTTT
TRBD1	TRBV19	many	TRBJ1-6	CASNGDRENSPLHF	TGTGCCAGTAACGGGGACAGGGAGAATTCACCCCTCCACTTT
NA	TRBV15	NA	TRBJ1-6	CATSRGEHSPLHF	TGTGCCACCAGCAGAGGGGAGCACTCTCCCCTCCACTTT
NA	TRBV10-3	many	TRBJ1-1	CAIRRPLNTEAFF	TGTGCCATCAGGCGTCCTTTGAACACTGAAGCTTTCTTT
TRBD1	TRBV7-9	NA	TRBJ1-2	CASSLVLGQGNYGYTF	TGTGCCAGCAGCTTGGTATTAGGACAGGGTAACTATGGCTACACCTTC
NA	TRBV24-1	NA	TRBJ2-5	CATSGQVYGETQYF	TGTGCCACCAGTGGACAGGTGTATGGGGAGACCCAGTACTTC
TRBD1	TRBV5-4	NA	TRBJ2-2	CASSQMTGMGAGELFF	TGTGCCAGCAGTCAAATGACAGGGATGGGTGCCGGGGAGCTGTTTTTT
NA	TRBV5-1	many	TRBJ2-7	CASMGADEQYF	TGCGCCAGCATGGGGGCGGACGAGCAGTACTTC